The clone carrying this T cell receptor beta chain was seen more than once but under ten times. Assay used: immunoSEQ multiplex PCR; TCRdb lists only in-frame clones, some missing. The sample lists approximately 140,000 clones, roughly 90% seen once, with about 4.2% in the top ten. Germline-derived CDR1 and CDR2 are SQVTM and ANQGSEA. V lost 6 bases, J lost 1 base, and 13 bases lay in between. CDR3 length: 14 amino acids. The sample is drawn from a study of blood T cell repertoires in COVID-19. The sample taken for sequencing was peripheral blood. This TCR came from a woman aged 55-75 years with active or convalescent COVID-19. The J gene is TRBJ1-3, the V gene TRBV29-1; a possible D gene is TRBD1 (6 bases). The CDR3 sequence is CSVAGVTSGNTIYF. CDR3 sequence (DNA): TGCAGCGTCGCAGGGGTTACTTCTGGAAACACCATATATTTT.